What follows are 23 T cell receptor beta chains derived from one specimen sequenced in a study of T cells in Graves' hyperthyroidism and ophthalmopathy (dated by TCRdb to between 2018 and 2021). Library creation used multiplex PCR. Sequencing used an Illumina HiSeq 2000. Amplification of TCR beta CDR3 regions was carried out from RNA transcripts. For the first round of RT-PCR on the TCR CDR3, the HTBI primer set was used together with the Qiagen OneStep RT-PCR kit. TCRdb itself trimmed the public reads at Q25 with fastp, ran MiXCR and retained productive beta chains. For every CDR3 protein sequence, its rows merge into one entry that carries the most common genes and DNA. Within this sample are about 400,000 distinct CDR3 sequences, with under 15% of them counted one time only. The top ten clonotypes cover about 31% of the sample. The specimen sequenced was blood. The receptors come from a woman in her 30s with Graves' hyperthyroidism.

This clonotype has a count of ten or more. The chain employs TRBV12-3 or TRBV12-4 and TRBJ1-1, with D hard to call. V was cut by 2 bases and J by 1 base, with 11 bases left in between. The CDR3 is 15 amino acids. The CDR3 nucleotides are TGTGCCAGCAGTTTACTCTTGACGGGGAACACTGAAGCTTTCTTT. Protein product: CASSLLLTGNTEAFF.

This clonotype was seen at least ten times. V and J are TRBV11-1 and TRBJ2-7, with 10 bases lining up with TRBD2. The CDR3 is made up of 17 amino acids. V shed 1 base and J 0 bases; nucleotides not matched to a gene: 6. Germline V gene lookup returns CDR1 SGHAT and CDR2 FQDESV (reference sequence). The CDR3 region has the DNA TGTGCCAGCAGCTTAGAGCTAGCGGGAGTCCTCTCCTACGAGCAGTACTTC. The encoded protein is CASSLELAGVLSYEQYF.

The V gene is TRBV2, the J gene TRBJ2-1, with 10 bases that match TRBD1. The CDR3 is made up of 16 amino acids. Germline loops: CDR1 SNHLY, CDR2 FYNNEI. V was pared by 2 bases and J by 2 bases, with 3 bases of the junction left unmatched. This CDR3 is CASSESGQGAYNEQFF. The CDR3, as DNA: TGTGCCAGCAGTGAAAGTGGACAGGGGGCCTACAATGAGCAGTTCTTC.

J is TRBJ2-7 and V is TRBV15; weak D call: TRBD1 (5 bases). V was pared by 8 bases and J by 3 bases, with 14 bases between. This CDR3 comprises 13 residues. CDR1 LNHNV and CDR2 YYDKDF come from the germline V gene (reference sequence). DNA for the CDR3: TGTGCCACCTCAGACAGTCCTATCTACGAGCAGTACTTC. Protein sequence: CATSDSPIYEQYF.

This clonotype was seen repeatedly, ten times or more. The CDR3 region has the DNA TGTGCCACCAGTGACCGAACCGGGATGACCCTTGGCGAGCAGTACTTC. Protein: CATSDRTGMTLGEQYF. The chain couples TRBV24-1 to TRBJ2-7; TRBD2 is a possible D gene (5 bases). The CDR3 is made up of 16 amino acids. Germline lookup yields CDR1 KGHDR and CDR2 SFDVKD. V was shortened by 4 bases and J by 6 bases, with 21 bases between the two germline ends.

The V call is TRBV10-3, the J call TRBJ2-5, with 7 nucleotides matching TRBD1. Per germline, CDR1 ENHRY and CDR2 SYGVKD. After removal of 9 bases from V and 1 base from J, the junction contained 5 bases not matched to a gene. The CDR3 has 13 residues. This CDR3 is CAMGRDSQETQYF. CDR3 in DNA: TGTGCCATGGGTCGGGACAGCCAAGAGACCCAGTACTTC.

This clonotype was detected ten times or more. The gene calls are TRBV5-1 and TRBJ1-1; possible D gene TRBD1, 6 bases. The CDR3 covers 16 residues. Germline V gene data show CDR1 as SGHRS and CDR2 as YFSETQ. Between the trimmed V and J ends, which lost 4 bases and 0 bases, there was a span of 16 bases. CDR3 loop: CASSLQPTGLNTEAFF. The CDR3 region has the DNA TGCGCCAGCAGCCTCCAACCGACAGGTTTGAACACTGAAGCTTTCTTT.

This clonotype was detected many times. The chain carries TRBV7-3 and TRBJ2-1, with 9 bases lining up with TRBD2. The CDR3 totals 16 residues. Germline assignment: CDR1 SGHTA and CDR2 FQGTGA. V lost 2 bases to trimming and J lost 4 bases; unmatched junction nucleotides: 6. CDR3 in DNA: TGTGCCAGCAGCTTAGGGGCGGGAGGGCCGTACAATGAGCAGTTCTTC. Amino acids: CASSLGAGGPYNEQFF.

This clonotype has at least ten counts. The CDR3 here is CASRTTGLNEKLFF. In nucleotides, the CDR3 is TGTGCCAGCAGAACGACAGGCCTTAATGAAAAACTGTTTTTT. The chain combines TRBV2 with TRBJ1-4; maybe TRBD1 (6 bases). This CDR3 comprises 14 residues. Germline V lookup: CDR1 SNHLY, CDR2 FYNNEI. The ends were cut back, 6 bases at V and 4 bases at J, with 12 bases in the middle. Complete variable domain (other parts from reference TRBV2 and TRBJ1-4): EPEVTQTPSHQVTQMGQEVILRCVPISNHLYFYWYRQILGQKVEFLVSFYNNEISEKSEIFDDQFSVERPDGSNFTLKIRSTKLEDSAMYFCASRTTGLNEKLFFGSGTQLSVL.

The genes are TRBV28 and TRBJ2-1, with D possibly TRBD1 on 6 matching bases. The ends were cut back, 5 bases at V and 7 bases at J, with 12 bases in the middle. Germline values: CDR1 MDHEN, CDR2 SYDVKM. This CDR3 comprises 13 residues. CDR3 in amino acids: CASSDYRVNEQFF. CDR3 DNA: TGTGCCAGCAGTGATTACAGGGTTAATGAGCAGTTCTTC. The full variable domain, its missing parts supplied by reference TRBV28 and TRBJ2-1, is DVKVTQSSRYLVKRTGEKVFLECVQDMDHENMFWYRQDPGLGLRLIYFSYDVKMKEKGDIPEGYSVSREKKERFSLILESASTNQTSMYLCASSDYRVNEQFFGPGTRLTVL.

This clonotype was recorded only once. V usage is TRBV10-3 and J usage is TRBJ2-7; D is uncertain. The CDR3 extends over 13 amino acids. Germline V gene data show CDR1 as ENHRY and CDR2 as SYGVKD. Trimming shortened V by 2 bases and J by 4 bases, and 9 bases separated the two germline ends. CDR3 amino acids: CAISEPGRYEQYF. The CDR3 nucleotides read TGTGCCATCAGTGAGCCTGGTCGATACGAGCAGTACTTC.

This clonotype has at least ten counts. This chain links TRBV3-1 with TRBJ1-5; TRBD1 might be the D (6 bases). Germline lookup yields CDR1 LGHDT and CDR2 YNNKEL (reference sequence). This CDR3 contains 17 residues. Trimming cost V 0 bases and J 4 bases, with 16 bases left between them. The chain's CDR3 is CASSQDGRGPGNQPQHF. As DNA, the CDR3 is TGTGCCAGCAGCCAAGATGGCAGGGGTCCAGGGAATCAGCCCCAGCATTTT.

This clonotype appeared many times. The rearrangement joins TRBV12-3 or TRBV12-4 to TRBJ1-1; no reliable D call. Trimming removed 6 bases from V and 3 bases from J, with 20 bases in between. This CDR3 contains 16 residues. CDR3 bases: TGTGCCAGCAGCCCCCGACGGAGTACTTTTTACACTGAAGCTTTCTTT. Translated: CASSPRRSTFYTEAFF.

This clonotype was observed at least ten times. The chain combines TRBV5-1 with TRBJ2-7; 7 positions agree with TRBD2. V lost 3 bases and J lost 4; bases outside the gene matches: 4. The CDR3 is 13 amino acids. Germline-derived CDR1 and CDR2 are SGHRS and YFSETQ. CDR3 region: CASSYTGGYEQYF. In DNA form, the CDR3 reads TGCGCCAGCAGCTACACGGGGGGATACGAGCAGTACTTC.

CDR3: CASSLEGRTKKETQYF. CDR3 bases: TGCGCCAGCAGCCTGGAGGGACGGACCAAAAAAGAGACCCAGTACTTC. The gene calls are TRBV5-1 and TRBJ2-5; a weak D match, TRBD2 (6 bases). CDR3 length: 16 residues. The ends were cut back, 4 bases at V and 3 bases at J, with 19 bases in the middle. Per germline, CDR1 SGHRS and CDR2 YFSETQ.

This clonotype was recorded at least ten times. The V and J genes are TRBV28 and TRBJ2-7; TRBD2 matches 7 bases. J lost 6 bases, V lost 3 bases, and 17 bases had no gene match. In germline, CDR1 is MDHEN, CDR2 SYDVKM. This CDR3 is 17 amino acids long. The CDR3 spells CASSLTLSGGSYGEQYF. CDR3 nucleotides: TGTGCCAGCAGTTTGACCCTATCGGGCGGGAGTTATGGCGAGCAGTACTTC.

The rearrangement links TRBV4-1 to TRBJ2-2, with D unresolved. Trimming removed 0 bases from V and 2 bases from J, with 16 bases in between. The CDR3 loop spans 18 amino acids. CDR1 MGHRA and CDR2 YSYEKL come from the germline V gene. This CDR3 reads CASSQEIVRSGNTGELFF. The CDR3 DNA is TGCGCCAGCAGCCAAGAAATTGTGAGGTCAGGTAACACCGGGGAGCTGTTTTTT.

This clonotype was recorded at least ten times. The rearrangement uses TRBV2 and TRBJ2-7; D perhaps matches TRBD1 (5 bases). The CDR3 has 17 amino acids. Trimming took off 4 bases at V and 0 bases at J, with 19 bases between the two ends. Germline CDR1 SNHLY, CDR2 FYNNEI. The CDR3 loop reads CASSGPQQGMTSYEQYF. The CDR3, as DNA: TGTGCCAGCAGTGGCCCCCAGCAGGGTATGACCTCCTACGAGCAGTACTTC.

A few counts support this clonotype. CDR3 amino acids: CASSLERGLYEQYF. The CDR3 DNA reads TGTGCCAGCAGCTTAGAGAGAGGGTTGTACGAGCAGTACTTC. The rearrangement links TRBV11-2 to TRBJ2-7; D might be TRBD2 (5 bases). CDR1 and CDR2 (germline): SGHAT, FQNNGV. Trimming removed 0 bases at V and 4 bases at J, with 10 bases between. This CDR3 contains 14 residues.

J is TRBJ2-3 and V is TRBV20-1; TRBD2 agrees at 8 bases. CDR3 length equals 16 residues. Germline assignment: CDR1 DFQATT and CDR2 SNEGSKA (reference sequence). Trimming removed 0 bases from V and 4 bases from J; junction bases left unmatched: 9. The CDR3 is CSARDDPSGPSDTQYF. The CDR3 region has the DNA TGCAGTGCTAGAGATGACCCTAGCGGGCCGTCAGATACGCAGTATTTT.

The chain combines TRBV6-2 or TRBV6-3 with TRBJ2-3; 10 bases match TRBD1. CDR1 is MNHEY, CDR2 SVGEGT, per germline. The CDR3 consists of 18 residues. V was pared by 3 bases and J by 1 base, with 10 bases of the junction left unmatched. CDR3 in amino acids: CASSYSVTGGDGTDTQYF. DNA for the CDR3: TGTGCCAGCAGTTATTCCGTGACAGGGGGCGACGGCACAGATACGCAGTATTTT.

This sequence joins TRBV20-1 and TRBJ2-7; D may be TRBD2 (6 bases). The germline gives CDR1 DFQATT, CDR2 SNEGSKA (reference sequence). V lost 1 base, J lost 2 bases, and 12 bases lay in between. The CDR3 has 14 amino acids. CDR3 DNA: TGCAGTGCTAGAGTAACGGGAGTTGCCTACGAGCAGTACTTC. The encoded protein is CSARVTGVAYEQYF.

The chain couples TRBV12-3 or TRBV12-4 to TRBJ1-3; D is ambiguous. This CDR3 region has 13 residues. V lost 2 bases, J lost 8 bases, and 10 bases lay in between. DNA for the CDR3: TGTGCCAGCAGTTTATGGCAGGAGGACACCATATATTTT. This sequence encodes CASSLWQEDTIYF.